These T cell receptor beta chains were read from a single sample in a study of cytomegalovirus exposure and HLA in healthy donors. Sequencing was performed with immunoSEQ multiplex PCR; in TCRdb, only in-frame clones are kept and a portion is missing. The sample lists tens of thousands of clones; around 84% were seen once. Sequenced: PBMCs. All receptors come from a man aged 18 to 30 in good health and CMV-seronegative. The CDR3 runs from the conserved cysteine through the conserved F or W. A D gene is named only where the DNA matches it firmly. Not every row has a clone size; where given, it reads once, few, many or a size class.

j_gene,d_gene,v_gene,abundance,CDR3nt,CDR3aa
TRBJ2-1,TRBD1,TRBV9,.,TGTGCCAGCTCCTCGGACAGGGTGGGCCATGAGCAGTTCTTC,CASSSDRVGHEQFF
TRBJ1-2,TRBD1,TRBV27,.,TGTGCCAGCAGTTCTCTAGGGACAGGGGCCGGCTACACCTTC,CASSSLGTGAGYTF
TRBJ1-5,TRBD1,TRBV5-1,.,TGCGCCAGCAGCCCGGGACAGGGGAATCATCAGCCCCAGCATTTT,CASSPGQGNHQPQHF
TRBJ2-7,TRBD2,TRBV5-4,.,TGTGCCAGCAGGCGCGATAGCGGGGAAGCCTACGAGCAGTACTTC,CASRRDSGEAYEQYF
TRBJ2-1,TRBD1,TRBV5-8,.,TGTGCCAGCATGGGACAGACCTCCTACAATGAGCAGTTCTTC,CASMGQTSYNEQFF
TRBJ2-7,.,TRBV19,.,TGTGCCAGTAGTAGTCCGCCTGGAGGGCAGTACTTC,CASSSPPGGQYF
TRBJ1-2,.,TRBV19,.,TGTGCCAGTAGTATGAGGTTCCGAGGCTACACCTTC,CASSMRFRGYTF
TRBJ1-3,.,TRBV12-5,.,TGTGCTAGTGGTTTGGTACGGGTAGGCACCGGCTCTGGAAACACCATATATTTT,CASGLVRVGTGSGNTIYF
TRBJ2-5,TRBD2,TRBV2,.,TGTGCCAGCGCCTACCAGCGGGGCCTCGAAGACCAGTACTTC,CASAYQRGLEDQYF
TRBJ2-7,TRBD1,TRBV27,.,TGTGCCAGCAGTTTAGGCCGGGACAGGGGGGGTGAGCAGTACTTC,CASSLGRDRGGEQYF
TRBJ1-5,.,TRBV30,.,TGTGCCTGGGCTGGGGGACTGATCAATCAGCCCCAGCATTTT,CAWAGGLINQPQHF
TRBJ2-2,.,TRBV29-1,.,TGCAGCGTTTGGGACTTCAACACCGGGGAGCTGTTTTTT,CSVWDFNTGELFF
TRBJ1-6,TRBD1,TRBV5-1,.,TGCGCCAGCAGGGCAAGGACTGGGGACAGCTCCTATAATTCACCCCTCCACTTT,CASRARTGDSSYNSPLHF
TRBJ2-2,TRBD1,TRBV4-2,.,TGTGCCAGCAGCCACCCAGGGGGATTGGACACCGGGGAGCTGTTTTTT,CASSHPGGLDTGELFF
TRBJ1-2,.,TRBV6-5,.,TGTGCCAGCAGTTACTTGGCAGGAAACTATGGCTACACCTTC,CASSYLAGNYGYTF
TRBJ2-3,TRBD2,TRBV7-9,.,TGTGCCAGCAGCTTACTAGCGGGAGTTGCAGATACGCAGTATTTT,CASSLLAGVADTQYF
TRBJ1-1,TRBD1,TRBV7-3,.,TGTGCCAGCAGCTTAATAGGGGGCCCCGGGGACACTGAAGCTTTCTTT,CASSLIGGPGDTEAFF
TRBJ2-1,TRBD2,TRBV6-5,few,TGTGCCAGCAGGCAAGCGGGGCTGGGGTACAATGAGCAGTTCTTC,CASRQAGLGYNEQFF
TRBJ1-1,.,TRBV19,.,TGTGCCAGTAGTGCGGTCGATGGGAACACTGAAGCTTTCTTT,CASSAVDGNTEAFF
TRBJ2-5,.,TRBV9,.,TGTGCCAGCACTGGGGGGGGGACAAACCAAGAGACCCAGTACTTC,CASTGGGTNQETQYF
TRBJ1-1,TRBD1,TRBV6-1,.,TGTGCCAGCAGGCGGGACAGCGCTACTGAAGCTTTCTTT,CASRRDSATEAFF
TRBJ2-2,TRBD1,TRBV19,.,TGTGCCAGTAGTATGCCCAGGGGGCGAACCGGGGAGCTGTTTTTT,CASSMPRGRTGELFF
TRBJ1-1,.,TRBV27,few,TGTGCCAGCAGGGGGGGGGCAGTAACTGAAGCTTTCTTT,CASRGGAVTEAFF
TRBJ2-1,TRBD1,TRBV28,.,TGTGCCAGCAGGGGACAGGGTGAGGGGGTCGGGGAGCAGTTCTTC,CASRGQGEGVGEQFF
TRBJ1-1,.,TRBV18,.,TGTGCCAGCTCACCAATTCCCAACCTAACGGAGGGAGCTTTCTTT,CASSPIPNLTEGAFF
TRBJ1-5,.,TRBV7-9,once,TGTGCCAGCAGCTTAGAATCGGTCGGGAATGGGCATTTT,CASSLESVGNGHF
TRBJ2-3,.,TRBV19,.,TGTGCCAGTAGTATAGTGGGGCCCGCAGGACATACCTCTTTTGGCACAGATACGCAGTATTTT,CASSIVGPAGHTSFGTDTQYF
TRBJ2-2,TRBD1,TRBV4-3,.,TGCGCCAGCAGCCAAGGGCGGACAGGGGGCGCGGGCACCGGGGAGCTGTTTTTT,CASSQGRTGGAGTGELFF
TRBJ1-2,TRBD1,TRBV19,few,TGTGCCAGTAGTCCCGGACAGGGGGCCCGTCATGGCTACACCTTC,CASSPGQGARHGYTF
TRBJ1-1,.,TRBV29-1,.,TGCAGCGTTGAAAGAGACAGGTCTAACACTGAAGCTTTCTTT,CSVERDRSNTEAFF
TRBJ2-6,.,TRBV19,.,TGTGCCAGTAGTGCCAGGGGTAGAGCTTCTGGGGCCAACGTCCTGACTTTC,CASSARGRASGANVLTF
TRBJ2-6,.,TRBV5-8,.,TGTGCCAGCAGCTTGGCGGGCTCTGGGGCCAACGTCCTGACTTTC,CASSLAGSGANVLTF
TRBJ1-1,TRBD1,TRBV15,.,TGTGCCACCAGCGGTTCAGACAGGGGATGGGCTGAAGCTTTCTTT,CATSGSDRGWAEAFF
TRBJ2-3,TRBD2,TRBV6-4,.,TGTGCCAGCAGTGACTCGAGTCTAGCGGGAGGAGAGGGCCCGGCAGATACGCAGTATTTT,CASSDSSLAGGEGPADTQYF
TRBJ2-7,TRBD1,TRBV7-6,.,TGTGCCAGCAGCCCCAGGACAGGAGGACACGAGCAGTACTTC,CASSPRTGGHEQYF
TRBJ2-7,TRBD1,TRBV5-1,.,TGCGCCAGCAGCACTCTGAACGACAGGGCGGTCGAGCAGTACTTC,CASSTLNDRAVEQYF